The 23 T cell receptor beta chains reported below all come from one sample, sequenced in a study of blood T cell repertoires in COVID-19. Profiling relied on immunoSEQ multiplex PCR, and the TCRdb table lists in-frame clones only, not all of them. The table lists hundreds of thousands of clones, around 91% of them singletons. Specimen: PBMCs or T cells enriched from blood (not recorded which). All receptors come from a woman aged 40 to 50 who had recovered from COVID-19.

The rearrangement links TRBV27 to TRBJ2-7; maybe TRBD2 (5 bases). Between the trimmed V and J ends, which lost 3 bases and 2 bases, there was a span of 20 bases. CDR1 and CDR2 from the germline V gene are MNHEY and SMNVEV (reference sequence). The CDR3 has 17 residues. The chain's CDR3 is CASSFREFHPATYEQYF. CDR3 coding DNA: TGTGCCAGCAGTTTTAGGGAGTTCCACCCAGCAACCTACGAGCAGTACTTC.

This clone was found a few times. The chain has TRBV5-4 and TRBJ2-6; 10 bases are shared with TRBD1. CDR1 is SGHNT and CDR2 is YYREEE in the germline V gene (reference sequence). The CDR3 runs to 18 residues. Losses at the gene ends were 4 bases for V and 2 bases for J; bases not matched to a gene: 9. The CDR3 spells CASSPRTGGWPGANVLTF. The CDR3 DNA follows: TGTGCCAGCAGCCCTAGGACAGGGGGGTGGCCTGGGGCCAACGTCCTGACTTTC. The full variable domain, with the rest looked up from reference TRBV5-4 and TRBJ2-6, is ETGVTQSPTHLIKTRGQQVTLRCSSQSGHNTVSWYQQALGQGPQFIFQYYREEENGRGNFPPRFSGLQFPNYSSELNVNALELDDSALYLCASSPRTGGWPGANVLTFGAGSRLTVL.

This chain uses TRBV28 with TRBJ2-5, with D perhaps TRBD2 (6 bases). This CDR3 contains 13 residues. CDR1 and CDR2 from the germline V gene are MDHEN and SYDVKM. The V gene lost 8 bases and the J gene lost 5 bases, with 15 bases spanning the gap. DNA of the CDR3: TGTGCCAGCGTGGCGGGGTGGGGGGAGACCCAGTACTTC. It codes for CASVAGWGETQYF.

This clone was seen only once. V and J are TRBV3-1 (or the pseudogene TRBV3-2) and TRBJ2-5; 11 positions match TRBD2. Trimming at V came to 0 bases and at J to 5 bases, leaving 8 bases not matched to a gene. Germline V lookup: CDR1 LGHDT, CDR2 YNNKEL (reference sequence). The CDR3 contains 17 residues. For the CDR3, the DNA is TGTGCCAGCAGCCAAGATCGAGGTAGCGGGAGGGGCGAGACCCAGTACTTC. Translated: CASSQDRGSGRGETQYF.

The chain links TRBV7-6 to TRBJ2-1; 8 positions match TRBD2. The CDR3 has 16 residues. Trimming took 4 bases from V and 0 from J; bases not matched to a gene: 5. Germline lookup yields CDR1 SGHVS and CDR2 FNYEAQ. CDR3 nucleotides: TGTGCCAGCAGCTCACTAGCGGAGGACTCCTACAATGAGCAGTTCTTC. Amino acid sequence: CASSSLAEDSYNEQFF.

The rearrangement uses TRBV9 and TRBJ1-3; D not certain. The CDR3 is 15 residues long. Germline V gene sequence: CDR1 SGDLS, CDR2 YYNGEE. V dropped 0 bases and J dropped 0 bases, with 7 bases sitting between them. CDR3 sequence: CASSVEEFSGNTIYF. In nucleotides, the CDR3 is TGTGCCAGCAGCGTAGAGGAGTTCTCTGGAAACACCATATATTTT.

The V gene is TRBV27, the J gene TRBJ1-2; D remains ambiguous. V was trimmed by 4 bases and J by 7 bases, leaving 13 bases between them. This CDR3 is 13 amino acids long. Germline values: CDR1 MNHEY, CDR2 SMNVEV (reference sequence). The CDR3 loop is CASSSGEVGGYTF. In nucleotides, the CDR3 is TGTGCCAGCAGTTCCGGGGAGGTGGGTGGCTACACCTTC.

This chain joins TRBV19 and TRBJ2-7; 9 nucleotides agree with TRBD1. Germline V gene data show CDR1 as LNHDA and CDR2 as SQIVND (reference sequence). CDR3 length: 14 residues. With 9 bases clipped from V and 6 bases from J, the junction kept 12 bases outside the gene matches. CDR3 protein: CASQSPGTGFEQYF. CDR3 in DNA: TGTGCCAGCCAATCCCCCGGGACAGGGTTCGAGCAGTACTTC.

The J gene is TRBJ2-7, the V gene TRBV18; TRBD2 matches 8 bases. From germline, CDR1 is KGHSH and CDR2 LQKENI. The CDR3 consists of 16 residues. Germline trimming cut 5 bases from V and 0 bases from J; bases unmatched to any gene: 9. The CDR3 protein is CASSIGAGVNSYEQYF. CDR3 DNA sequence: TGTGCCAGCTCAATCGGAGCGGGAGTGAACTCCTACGAGCAGTACTTC.

The chain links TRBV6-5 to TRBJ2-7; 10 positions match TRBD2. The CDR3 consists of 14 residues. The J segment lost 6 bases and the V segment lost 6 bases, leaving 8 bases of the junction unmatched. From germline, CDR1 is MNHEY and CDR2 SVGAGI. The CDR3 DNA is TGTGCCAGCAGGCCCGGGACTAGCGTCCCCGAGCAGTACTTC. This encodes CASRPGTSVPEQYF.

The CDR3 region has the DNA TGTGCCAGCAGTACATCGACAGGGCGGAATTCACCCCTCCACTTT. Translation gives CASSTSTGRNSPLHF. The genes are TRBV28 and TRBJ1-6, with 7 bases identical to TRBD1. The ends lost 5 bases at V and 7 bases at J; junction bases unmatched: 8. The CDR3 has 15 residues. From germline, CDR1 is MDHEN and CDR2 SYDVKM.

V and J are TRBV7-2 and TRBJ2-1, with 8 positions matching TRBD2. J lost 3 bases, V lost 6 bases, and 10 bases had no gene match. This CDR3 is 16 amino acids long. From germline, CDR1 is SGHTA and CDR2 FQGNSA. The CDR3 DNA reads TGTGCCAGCAGTCTTTCACTAGCGGCAGTCTACAATGAGCAGTTCTTC. Translated, it gives CASSLSLAAVYNEQFF.

This clone was observed a single time. The J gene is TRBJ2-3, the V gene TRBV9; D ambiguous. From germline, CDR1 is SGDLS and CDR2 YYNGEE. The CDR3 totals 16 residues. The ends were cut back, 0 bases at V and 1 base at J, with 12 bases in the middle. CDR3 loop: CASSVDSQPGTDTQYF. The CDR3 nucleotides are TGTGCCAGCAGCGTAGATTCTCAACCGGGCACAGATACGCAGTATTTT.

The chain couples TRBV30 to TRBJ2-1; TRBD2 aligns across 7 bases. CDR3 length: 15 amino acids. Germline trimming cut 0 bases from V and 5 bases from J; bases unmatched to any gene: 7. Germline V CDR1 and CDR2: GTSNPN, SVGIG (reference sequence). This chain's CDR3 is CAWSVSGTINNEQFF. In DNA, the CDR3 is TGTGCCTGGAGTGTAAGCGGGACCATCAACAATGAGCAGTTCTTC.

This rearrangement joins TRBV6-5 to TRBJ2-2; the match to TRBD1 covers 7 bases. CDR3 size: 14 residues. The ends lost 7 bases at V and 6 bases at J; junction bases unmatched: 8. The germline V gene encodes CDR1 MNHEY and CDR2 SVGAGI. CDR3: CASTKEGAAGELFF. The DNA for the CDR3 is TGTGCCAGCACCAAAGAGGGGGCCGCCGGGGAGCTGTTTTTT.

About this clone itself: The same CDR3 also results from other DNA sequences found in this sample. The chain recombines TRBV7-2 with TRBJ2-1; a weak D match, TRBD2 (5 bases). The V gene lost 1 base and the J gene lost 10 bases, with 8 bases spanning the gap. In germline, CDR1 is SGHTA, CDR2 FQGNSA. The CDR3 length is 12 residues. The CDR3 coding sequence is TGTGCCAGCAGCTTAGGCCGCGGGGAGCAGTTCTTC. This sequence encodes CASSLGRGEQFF. Based on the CDR3 plus reference TRBV7-2 and TRBJ2-1, the full variable domain is GAGVSQSPSNKVTEKGKDVELRCDPISGHTALYWYRQSLGQGLEFLIYFQGNSAPDKSGLPSDRFSAERTGGSVSTLTIQRTQQEDSAVYLCASSLGRGEQFFGPGTRLTVL.

The chain recombines TRBV18 with TRBJ1-1, with unresolved D. V was pared by 4 bases and J by 1 base, with 10 bases between. This CDR3 has 14 amino acids. The germline gives CDR1 KGHSH, CDR2 LQKENI. The CDR3 here is CASSRGSGNTEAFF. CDR3 nucleotides: TGTGCCAGCTCACGAGGATCCGGGAACACTGAAGCTTTCTTT.

The V gene is TRBV7-3, the J gene TRBJ1-6; no clear D. Germline CDR1 reads SGHTA; CDR2 reads FQGTGA. The CDR3 loop spans 13 amino acids. The germline V and J ends were trimmed by 6 bases and 10 bases, with 13 bases remaining between them. CDR3 bases: TGTGCCAGCAGTTATAGGGAGGGATCACCCCTCCACTTT. This codes for CASSYREGSPLHF.

The table lists this clone with a few counts. The chain recombines TRBV5-1 with TRBJ1-1; D not certain. CDR1 is SGHRS and CDR2 is YFSETQ in the germline V gene. Trimming shortened V by 3 bases and J by 4 bases, and 13 bases separated the two germline ends. This CDR3 is 14 amino acids long. CDR3 DNA sequence: TGCGCCAGCAGCTCCGGGGATCGGGGCACTGAAGCTTTCTTT. It encodes CASSSGDRGTEAFF. Full variable domain (missing parts from reference TRBV5-1 and TRBJ1-1): KAGVTQTPRYLIKTRGQQVTLSCSPISGHRSVSWYQQTPGQGLQFLFEYFSETQRNKGNFPGRFSGRQFSNSRSEMNVSTLELGDSALYLCASSSGDRGTEAFFGQGTRLTVV.

This chain connects TRBV3-1 (or the pseudogene TRBV3-2) to TRBJ2-2; 9 nucleotides agree with TRBD2. This CDR3 region has 18 residues. V shed 3 bases and J 5 bases; nucleotides not matched to a gene: 13. Germline lookup yields CDR1 LGHDT and CDR2 YNNKEL (reference sequence). CDR3 nucleotides: TGTGCCAGCAGCCAGGTTGCTAGCGGGGCGCTTAGAACCGGGGAGCTGTTTTTT. It yields the protein CASSQVASGALRTGELFF.

The chain uses TRBV24-1 and TRBJ1-1, with D possibly matching TRBD1 (6 bases). V was trimmed by 7 bases and J by 6 bases, leaving 11 bases between them. In germline, CDR1 is KGHDR, CDR2 SFDVKD. CDR3 size: 12 residues. The CDR3 DNA sequence: TGTGCCACCAGAGGCGGGGGCGCTGAAGCTTTCTTT. Protein product: CATRGGGAEAFF.

The rearrangement links TRBV6-5 to TRBJ1-4; 9 nucleotides line up with TRBD1. CDR3 size: 14 residues. The V gene end was trimmed by 5 bases and the J gene end by 5 bases; junction bases not matched to a gene: 3. Germline CDR1 is MNHEY and CDR2 is SVGAGI. The chain's CDR3 is CASSIGQGNEKLFF. For the CDR3, the DNA is TGTGCCAGCAGTATTGGACAGGGGAATGAAAAACTGTTTTTT.

The rearrangement joins TRBV4-3 to TRBJ2-7, with TRBD2 matching 10 bases. The CDR3 is 18 residues long. The V gene end was trimmed by 1 base and the J gene end by 6 bases; junction bases not matched to a gene: 15. Germline values: CDR1 LGHNA, CDR2 YSLEER. The CDR3: CASSQVVAGGRTPFEQYF. The CDR3 DNA follows: TGCGCCAGCAGCCAAGTGGTAGCGGGAGGCAGAACCCCCTTCGAGCAGTACTTC.